Sequencing of this TCR beta chain was carried out in a study of tumor-infiltrating lymphocytes in primary liver carcinoma. Study-level background: The tumors, T1-T3 N0M0 lesions, were roughly 4.2 to 11 cm across.

This CDR3 has 15 residues. From unsorted bulk tissue weighing roughly 18-31 mg, DNA and RNA were co-extracted. With a constant-region primer, TCR beta cDNA was made from approximately 500 ng of total RNA. Three nested multiplex PCR rounds, a slightly modified ARM-PCR method, built the TCR beta libraries. In the first two PCR rounds, TRBV1-TRBV30 forward primers were paired with a C-beta reverse primer, and each round lasted around 10 cycles. MiXCR, applied by TCRdb to the multiplex PCR reads, yields one record per CDR3 protein. Of 95,000 to 150,000 distinct CDR3 sequences in the sample, 60% to 70% were seen once. Comment on this clonotype: A read error may produce the germline difference seen at one junction end.

This TCR was sampled from a woman in her fifties or sixties with primary liver carcinoma and hepatitis B virus infection. The genes are TRBV12-3 or TRBV12-4 and TRBJ2-3; D is unresolved. Source material: liver tumor tissue from sampling region 1. The subset denotes: tumor region T1, superior pole. The CDR3 DNA sequence: TGTGCCAGCAGTCCCACCGCCAGCCGCACAGATTCGCAGTATTTT. Its translation: CASSPTASRTDSQYF.